Shown below are 22 T cell receptor beta chains from a single sample sequenced in a study of blood T cell repertoires in COVID-19. Measured with immunoSEQ multiplex PCR; TCRdb has only the in-frame clones, and not every one. In the table there are some 110,000 clones, roughly four fifths of which are singletons. The sequenced sample was peripheral blood. The receptors were sampled from a woman older than 75 with acute or convalescent COVID-19.

This clone has just one count. The V gene is TRBV30, the J gene TRBJ2-1, with 13 bases fitting TRBD2. With 8 bases clipped from V and 5 bases from J, the junction kept 18 bases outside the gene matches. Germline V CDR1 and CDR2: GTSNPN, SVGIG (reference sequence). The CDR3 runs to 18 residues. CDR3 bases: TGTGCCCTACAAACTTCCGGGACTAGCGGGGAGACCGACAATGAGCAGTTCTTC. It encodes CALQTSGTSGETDNEQFF.

The gene calls are TRBV12-5 and TRBJ2-6; possible D gene TRBD1, 6 bases. This CDR3 has 17 residues. Germline V gives CDR1 LGHNT, CDR2 FRNRAP. Trimming removed 2 bases at V and 0 bases at J, with 11 bases between. The CDR3 loop is CASGLQGRYSGANVLTF. CDR3 DNA: TGTGCTAGTGGTTTGCAGGGGCGTTACTCTGGGGCCAACGTCCTGACTTTC.

CDR3 nucleotide sequence: TGTGCCAGCAGGGACTATATGCCCCAAGAGACCCAGTACTTC. Its protein is CASRDYMPQETQYF. The gene calls are TRBV6-5 and TRBJ2-5; a weak D match, TRBD2 (6 bases). This CDR3 is built from 14 residues. Germline CDR1 and CDR2: MNHEY and SVGAGI. V was cut by 6 bases and J by 1 base, with 12 bases left in between.

The rearrangement links TRBV6-5 to TRBJ1-3; D call uncertain. Germline CDR1 and CDR2: MNHEY and SVGAGI. This CDR3 is built from 13 residues. V lost 5 bases to trimming and J lost 1 base, with 6 bases between them. CDR3 protein: CASSMLSGNTIYF. DNA of the CDR3: TGTGCCAGCAGTATGCTATCTGGAAACACCATATATTTT.

The sample holds one count of this clone. The chain joins TRBV6-4 to TRBJ2-2, with 8 bases identical to TRBD2. CDR1 MRHNA and CDR2 SNTAGT come from the germline V gene. The V segment lost 4 bases and the J segment 6 bases; nucleotides outside the gene matches: 4. CDR3 length: 14 residues. The CDR3 protein is CASSVDGRAGELFF. For the CDR3, the DNA is TGTGCCAGCAGTGTCGACGGGAGGGCCGGGGAGCTGTTTTTT.

This clone was seen a few times. The chain links TRBV19 to TRBJ2-3; 11 nucleotides align to TRBD2. The CDR3 runs 14 residues. V lost 7 bases and J lost 4; bases outside the gene matches: 4. CDR1 LNHDA and CDR2 SQIVND come from the germline V gene (reference sequence). This CDR3 reads CASKGLAVSDTQYF. DNA for the CDR3: TGTGCCAGTAAGGGACTAGCGGTCTCAGATACGCAGTATTTT.

The chain joins TRBV10-3 to TRBJ2-7; 10 bases agree with TRBD2. Germline CDR1 reads ENHRY; CDR2 reads SYGVKD. The CDR3 is 14 amino acids. After removal of 6 bases from V and 1 base from J, the junction contained 3 bases not matched to a gene. CDR3 in amino acids: CAIRATSGSYEQYF. CDR3 in DNA: TGTGCCATCAGAGCGACTAGCGGGTCCTACGAGCAGTACTTC.

The gene calls are TRBV11-2 and TRBJ2-3, with D maybe TRBD1 (6 bases). V was trimmed by 5 bases and J by 6 bases, leaving 15 bases between them. Germline assignment: CDR1 SGHAT and CDR2 FQNNGV. This CDR3 has 14 residues. Written as DNA, the CDR3 is TGTGCCAGCAGCGTACGATCAGGGGCGGATACGCAGTATTTT. Translating gives CASSVRSGADTQYF.

This clone has only one observation. V and J are TRBV29-1 and TRBJ2-2, with 14 bases lining up with TRBD2. The CDR3 runs 15 residues. Germline CDR1 SQVTM, CDR2 ANQGSEA. V was pared by 6 bases and J by 4 bases, with 4 bases of the junction left unmatched. CDR3 coding DNA: TGCAGCGTGGGGACTAGCGGGAGATTCACCGGGGAGCTGTTTTTT. Translating gives CSVGTSGRFTGELFF.

The chain is built from TRBV10-3 and TRBJ2-2; TRBD2 agrees at 11 bases. J was trimmed by 7 bases and V by 10 bases; bases with no gene match: 20. The CDR3 is 18 amino acids. From germline, CDR1 is ENHRY and CDR2 SYGVKD. As DNA, the CDR3 is TGTGCCACGACCTCTATAGCGGGAGGGCCTGGTTTGGGCGGGGAGCTGTTTTTT. It codes for CATTSIAGGPGLGGELFF.

The chain uses TRBV28 and TRBJ2-7, with 10 bases matching TRBD1. This CDR3 comprises 15 residues. Germline CDR1 reads MDHEN; CDR2 reads SYDVKM. J gave up 5 bases and V 4 bases, and 8 bases lay outside the gene matches. The DNA of the CDR3 is TGTGCCAGCAGTTCACCGGGACAGGGGAGGCACGAGCAGTACTTC. Translation gives CASSSPGQGRHEQYF. Combining the CDR3 with reference TRBV28 and TRBJ2-7 gives the whole variable domain DVKVTQSSRYLVKRTGEKVFLECVQDMDHENMFWYRQDPGLGLRLIYFSYDVKMKEKGDIPEGYSVSREKKERFSLILESASTNQTSMYLCASSSPGQGRHEQYFGPGTRLTVT.

CDR3 residues: CASSSRTENTEAFF. CDR3 DNA sequence: TGTGCCAGCAGCAGCCGGACAGAGAACACTGAAGCTTTCTTT. This chain joins TRBV7-9 and TRBJ1-1; a weak D match, TRBD1 (6 bases). Germline CDR1 and CDR2: SEHNR and FQNEAQ (reference sequence). Trimming shortened V by 5 bases and J by 1 base, and 11 bases separated the two germline ends. The CDR3 consists of 14 residues. Full variable domain (remainder filled in from reference TRBV7-9 and TRBJ1-1): DTGVSQNPRHKITKRGQNVTFRCDPISEHNRLYWYRQTLGQGPEFLTYFQNEAQLEKSRLLSDRFSAERPKGSFSTLEIQRTEQGDSAMYLCASSSRTENTEAFFGQGTRLTVV.

This clone was picked up a small number of times. The CDR3 sequence: CASGQGWNTGELFF. CDR3 DNA sequence: TGTGCCAGCGGACAGGGGTGGAACACCGGGGAGCTGTTTTTT. The V and J genes are TRBV9 and TRBJ2-2; 9 bases are a match to TRBD1. From germline, CDR1 is SGDLS and CDR2 YYNGEE. The V and J ends lost 7 bases and 1 base, in that order; junction bases with no gene match: 2. The CDR3 sequence is 14 residues long.

In its sample, this clone was seen a few times. The V gene is TRBV29-1, the J gene TRBJ1-1; maybe TRBD1 (6 bases). Germline V CDR1 and CDR2: SQVTM, ANQGSEA. Trimming took off 0 bases at V and 10 bases at J, with 12 bases between the two ends. This CDR3 spans 12 amino acids. The CDR3 sequence is CSVEDKGVIAFF. The CDR3 DNA is TGCAGCGTTGAAGATAAGGGGGTGATAGCTTTCTTT.

This chain connects TRBV5-4 to TRBJ2-5; 12 bases are shared with TRBD2. The length of the CDR3 is 14 residues. V dropped 9 bases and J dropped 5; count of bases not matched to a gene: 8. Germline V gives CDR1 SGHNT, CDR2 YYREEE (reference sequence). DNA of the CDR3: TGTGCCACCCTAGCGGGAGGGCCGGGGGAGACCCAGTACTTC. Amino acid sequence: CATLAGGPGETQYF.

As concerns this clone: This CDR3 is also generated by other DNA sequences in the sample. The chain carries TRBV28 and TRBJ1-5; D gene uncertain. The germline gives CDR1 MDHEN, CDR2 SYDVKM. The length of the CDR3 is 13 residues. The germline V and J ends were trimmed by 3 bases and 1 base, with 4 bases remaining between them. The CDR3: CASSFQSNQPQHF. As DNA, the CDR3 is TGTGCCAGCAGTTTCCAGAGCAATCAGCCCCAGCATTTT. Variable domain in full (rest from reference TRBV28 and TRBJ1-5): DVKVTQSSRYLVKRTGEKVFLECVQDMDHENMFWYRQDPGLGLRLIYFSYDVKMKEKGDIPEGYSVSREKKERFSLILESASTNQTSMYLCASSFQSNQPQHFGDGTRLSIL.

This clone was observed a few times. The chain has TRBV27 and TRBJ2-4; 7 nucleotides line up with TRBD2. The CDR3 runs to 15 residues. Germline values: CDR1 MNHEY, CDR2 SMNVEV (reference sequence). The J segment lost 7 bases and the V segment lost 2 bases, leaving 8 bases of the junction unmatched. The CDR3 region has the DNA TGTGCCAGCAGTTTAGAGGGGCGGGAGAACAACATTCAGTACTTC. Its translation: CASSLEGRENNIQYF.

In nucleotides, the CDR3 is TGTGCCAGCTCACCATTAGGGACTAGCGGGAGGAATGAGCAGTTCTTC. This encodes CASSPLGTSGRNEQFF. This chain joins TRBV18 and TRBJ2-1, with 15 positions matching TRBD2. Trimming took 2 bases from V and 7 from J; bases not matched to a gene: 3. The V gene's germline CDR1 is KGHSH and CDR2 LQKENI. The CDR3 length is 16 residues. The variable domain in full, completed from reference TRBV18 and TRBJ2-1, reads NAGVMQNPRHLVRRRGQEARLRCSPMKGHSHVYWYRQLPEEGLKFMVYLQKENIIDESGMPKERFSAEFPKEGPSILRIQQVVRGDSAAYFCASSPLGTSGRNEQFFGPGTRLTVL.

This clone has just one count. The chain carries TRBV6-2 or TRBV6-3 and TRBJ2-5; 7 nucleotides align to TRBD2. CDR3 length equals 16 residues. J gave up 2 bases and V 2 bases, and 8 bases lay outside the gene matches. CDR1 is MNHEY and CDR2 is SVGEGT in the germline V gene. CDR3 in DNA: TGTGCCAGCAGTTACGGACTAGTCGGAGGACAAGAGACCCAGTACTTC. This encodes CASSYGLVGGQETQYF.

This chain joins TRBV5-4 and TRBJ2-6, with no clear D. The CDR3 loop spans 16 amino acids. Germline V gene sequence: CDR1 SGHNT, CDR2 YYREEE (reference sequence). The germline V and J ends were trimmed by 4 bases and 0 bases, with 11 bases remaining between them. CDR3 sequence (DNA): TGTGCCAGCAGCCCTTGGCTGGCCTCTGGGGCCAACGTCCTGACTTTC. Translated, it gives CASSPWLASGANVLTF. Together with reference TRBV5-4 and TRBJ2-6, the CDR3 gives the full variable domain: ETGVTQSPTHLIKTRGQQVTLRCSSQSGHNTVSWYQQALGQGPQFIFQYYREEENGRGNFPPRFSGLQFPNYSSELNVNALELDDSALYLCASSPWLASGANVLTFGAGSRLTVL.

This chain joins TRBV7-9 and TRBJ2-4, with 9 bases aligning to TRBD1. CDR3 size: 13 residues. CDR1 is SEHNR and CDR2 is FQNEAQ in the germline V gene (reference sequence). V was clipped by 6 bases and J by 8 bases; unmatched bases: 5. The CDR3 protein is CASRRTGEHIQYF. The CDR3 region has the DNA TGTGCCAGCAGACGGACAGGGGAGCACATTCAGTACTTC.

The chain is built from TRBV2 and TRBJ2-3, with 13 bases fitting TRBD2. Germline CDR1 reads SNHLY; CDR2 reads FYNNEI. The J segment lost 2 bases and the V segment lost 8 bases, leaving 10 bases of the junction unmatched. This CDR3 has 17 amino acids. CDR3 DNA sequence: TGTGCCAGCGCCTCCGGGACTAGCGGGACTACCACAGATACGCAGTATTTT. This codes for CASASGTSGTTTDTQYF.